Shown below are 27 T cell receptor beta chains from a single sample sequenced in a study of identical twins. From the 5' RACE reads, TCRdb called clonotypes with MiXCR, one entry per CDR3 protein. Of some 730,000 distinct CDR3 sequences in the sample, roughly 20% are singletons; the top ten hold 13%. This same sample was also taken into another study, of T cells expressing NK-cell markers.

The specimen was PBMCs. These receptors were obtained from a woman younger than 35 in good health.

This clonotype has ten or more counts. The J gene is TRBJ1-2, the V gene TRBV18, with D uncertain. CDR1 is KGHSH, CDR2 LQKENI, per germline. The CDR3 is 15 amino acids. V was cut by 2 bases and J by 0 bases, with 10 bases left in between. The CDR3 nucleotides read TGTGCCAGCTCACCATCCAGTACACCTAACTATGGCTACACCTTC. As protein: CASSPSSTPNYGYTF.

This sequence joins TRBV20-1 and TRBJ2-7, with 11 bases matching TRBD2. The CDR3 totals 14 residues. Germline V gives CDR1 DFQATT, CDR2 SNEGSKA (reference sequence). CDR3: CSAARLAGIYEQYF. CDR3 coding DNA: TGCAGCGCTGCTCGACTAGCGGGAATCTACGAGCAGTACTTC.

Only a few counts were recorded for this clonotype. In DNA form, the CDR3 reads TGCGCCAGCAGCTTGGGGTTTAGCGGGGGTGACTACGAGCAGTACTTC. The encoded protein is CASSLGFSGGDYEQYF. This chain joins TRBV5-1 and TRBJ2-7; the match to TRBD2 covers 9 bases. CDR3 length: 16 amino acids. The germline V gene encodes CDR1 SGHRS and CDR2 YFSETQ. The V segment lost 0 bases and the J segment 3 bases; nucleotides outside the gene matches: 7.

This rearrangement joins TRBV29-1 to TRBJ1-2; no reliable D call. Germline-derived CDR1 and CDR2 are SQVTM and ANQGSEA. There are 11 residues in the CDR3. Trimming removed 2 bases from V and 4 bases from J, with 5 bases in between. The CDR3 nucleotides read TGCAGCGTTGAATGGGGCTATGGCTACACCTTC. It translates to CSVEWGYGYTF.

The J gene is TRBJ1-5, the V gene TRBV27; D possibly corresponds to TRBD1 (6 bases). The germline V gene has CDR1 MNHEY and CDR2 SMNVEV (reference sequence). The V and J ends lost 7 bases and 1 base respectively, with 14 bases between them. The CDR3 runs to 15 residues. Here the CDR3 reads CASMVSGASNQPQHF. The CDR3 DNA reads TGTGCCAGCATGGTATCAGGGGCGAGCAATCAGCCCCAGCATTTT.

The chain employs TRBV20-1 and TRBJ2-5, with 12 bases aligning to TRBD1. CDR1 DFQATT and CDR2 SNEGSKA come from the germline V gene (reference sequence). The V and J ends lost 3 bases and 5 bases, in that order; junction bases with no gene match: 7. This CDR3 region has 15 residues. This CDR3 is CSASRGTGGAETQYF. The DNA for the CDR3 is TGCAGTGCTAGTCGCGGGACAGGGGGCGCTGAGACCCAGTACTTC.

V gene TRBV3-1 combines with J gene TRBJ1-2; a weak D match, TRBD1 (6 bases). The CDR3 spans 17 residues. Trimming pared 11 bases from V and 4 bases from J, leaving 29 bases between. The germline V gene encodes CDR1 LGHDT and CDR2 YNNKEL (reference sequence). The DNA for the CDR3 is TGTGCCTCCAGCCGACAGGTACGGGTGGGACGGATCTATGGCTACACCTTC. It specifies CASSRQVRVGRIYGYTF.

In its sample, this clonotype was seen a few times. The rearrangement joins TRBV5-6 to TRBJ2-1; 15 positions agree with TRBD2. V lost 2 bases and J lost 7; bases outside the gene matches: 4. The CDR3 is 16 amino acids. Germline assignment: CDR1 SGHDT and CDR2 YYEEEE. CDR3 DNA sequence: TGTGCCAGCAGCTTAGGACTAGCGGGAGGGGGTAATGAGCAGTTCTTC. It specifies CASSLGLAGGGNEQFF.

Written as DNA, the CDR3 is TGCAGTGCCCTCGGCAGCCCCACTGAAGCTTTCTTT. Translation gives CSALGSPTEAFF. The chain is built from TRBV20-1 and TRBJ1-1; D gene ambiguous. Germline V CDR1 and CDR2: DFQATT, SNEGSKA (reference sequence). CDR3 length: 12 amino acids. Trimming cost V 6 bases and J 4 bases, with 12 bases left between them.

This clonotype was picked up many times. V usage is TRBV20-1 and J usage is TRBJ1-3, with D perhaps TRBD1 (6 bases). Germline CDR1 reads DFQATT; CDR2 reads SNEGSKA (reference sequence). Trimming took 6 bases from V and 1 from J, leaving 16 bases between them. The CDR3 length is 15 residues. As DNA, the CDR3 is TGCAGTGCCTCTCCCGTTACAGGGTCTGGAAACACCATATATTTT. It codes for CSASPVTGSGNTIYF.

V is TRBV20-1 and J is TRBJ2-3; possibly TRBD2 for D (6 bases). CDR1 is DFQATT, CDR2 SNEGSKA, per germline (reference sequence). The CDR3 sequence is 14 residues long. V was shortened by 5 bases and J by 2 bases, with 14 bases between the two germline ends. The DNA for the CDR3 is TGCAGTGCTCCCGGGTGGGGGGTCACAGATACGCAGTATTTT. It translates to CSAPGWGVTDTQYF.

This clonotype was seen ten or more times. J is TRBJ2-1 and V is TRBV12-3 or TRBV12-4; D uncertain. V lost 4 bases and J lost 9, with 10 bases in between. The CDR3 runs to 12 residues. CDR3 nucleotides: TGTGCCAGCAGTTCCGACCCGGCTGAGCAGTTCTTC. It translates to CASSSDPAEQFF.

This clonotype was detected a few times. The chain recombines TRBV6-1 with TRBJ1-1; no clear D. The CDR3 runs to 13 residues. Germline V lookup: CDR1 MNHNS, CDR2 SASEGT. V lost 10 bases and J 3 bases, leaving 15 bases between the germline ends. CDR3 nucleotides: TGTGCCACCCACAGAGACTGGGACACTGAAGCTTTCTTT. Translated: CATHRDWDTEAFF.

This clonotype came up a few times. The CDR3 coding sequence is TGCAGTGCTAGACTTTTAGGCTCCTACAATGAGCAGTTCTTC. Translated: CSARLLGSYNEQFF. The chain is built from TRBV20-1 and TRBJ2-1; D uncertain. V was shortened by 2 bases and J by 0 bases, with 8 bases between the two germline ends. CDR1 is DFQATT and CDR2 is SNEGSKA in the germline V gene (reference sequence). The CDR3 sequence is 14 residues long.

A word on this clonotype: A read error may be the cause here, since a much bigger clone is one base away. The J gene is TRBJ2-3, the V gene TRBV5-1; D unclear. V was cut by 6 bases and J by 1 base, with 15 bases left in between. The length of the CDR3 is 15 residues. Germline CDR1 and CDR2: SGHRS and YFSETQ. The CDR3 spells CASTFSPGGTDTQYF. CDR3 nucleotides: TGCGCCAGCACCTTTTCCCCCGGAGGCACAGATACGCAGTATTTT.

This clonotype has just a few counts. Written as DNA, the CDR3 is TGTGCCATTTCAGGGGCTAGCGGGGGGACCTACAATGAGCAGTTCTTC. Its translation: CAISGASGGTYNEQFF. J is TRBJ2-1 and V is TRBV7-9; 11 bases agree with TRBD2. The trim removed 10 bases at V and 2 bases at J, leaving 10 bases unmatched. This CDR3 is built from 16 residues. Per germline, CDR1 SEHNR and CDR2 FQNEAQ (reference sequence). The variable domain in full, completed from reference TRBV7-9 and TRBJ2-1, reads DTGVSQNPRHKITKRGQNVTFRCDPISEHNRLYWYRQTLGQGPEFLTYFQNEAQLEKSRLLSDRFSAERPKGSFSTLEIQRTEQGDSAMYLCAISGASGGTYNEQFFGPGTRLTVL.

This chain connects TRBV27 to TRBJ2-3; 10 bases are a match to TRBD2. V lost 4 bases and J lost 4; bases outside the gene matches: 2. The germline gives CDR1 MNHEY, CDR2 SMNVEV (reference sequence). The CDR3 sequence is 14 residues long. CDR3 sequence reads: CASSSLAGADTQYF. Written as DNA, the CDR3 is TGTGCCAGCAGTTCCCTAGCGGGGGCAGATACGCAGTATTTT.

V and J are TRBV20-1 and TRBJ2-1; a possible D gene is TRBD2 (7 bases). V gave up 6 bases and J gave up 3 bases, with 15 bases separating them. The V gene's germline CDR1 is DFQATT and CDR2 SNEGSKA (reference sequence). This CDR3 region has 14 residues. CDR3 in amino acids: CSAARGAGYNEQFF. CDR3 coding DNA: TGCAGTGCCGCCCGGGGGGCGGGCTACAATGAGCAGTTCTTC.

This clonotype came up a few times. The chain carries TRBV7-2 and TRBJ1-2, with TRBD1 matching 7 bases. V trimming: 5 bases; J trimming: 8 bases; junction bases outside the gene matches: 8. The CDR3 is 13 residues long. CDR1 is SGHTA, CDR2 FQGNSA, per germline. The CDR3 DNA is TGTGCCAGCAGCGACAGGGAATTATCGGGCTACACCTTC. This codes for CASSDRELSGYTF.

The chain joins TRBV11-3 to TRBJ2-1, with no clear D. Germline V gene lookup returns CDR1 SGHNT and CDR2 YENEEA. This CDR3 comprises 12 residues. Trimming stripped 8 bases from V and 4 bases from J, with 9 bases between. The CDR3 sequence is CASASFYNEQFF. The CDR3 region has the DNA TGTGCCAGCGCCTCTTTTTACAATGAGCAGTTCTTC. Filled out from reference TRBV11-3 and TRBJ2-1, the complete variable domain reads EAGVVQSPRYKIIEKKQPVAFWCNPISGHNTLYWYLQNLGQGPELLIRYENEEAVDDSQLPKDRFSAERLKGVDSTLKIQPAELGDSAVYLCASASFYNEQFFGPGTRLTVL.

This sequence joins TRBV7-3 and TRBJ2-7; 7 bases fit TRBD1. Trimming cost V 2 bases and J 7 bases; bases outside gene matches: 11. The CDR3 runs 15 residues. From germline, CDR1 is SGHTA and CDR2 FQGTGA. For the CDR3, the DNA is TGTGCCAGCAGCTTAGACAGGGTCGATTCTCGTGAGCAGTACTTC. It is translated as CASSLDRVDSREQYF.

This clonotype was seen more than once but under ten times. This chain joins TRBV4-3 and TRBJ1-5, with no clear D. V dropped 0 bases and J dropped 3 bases, with 9 bases sitting between them. CDR1 and CDR2 (germline): LGHNA, YSLEER. There are 15 residues in the CDR3. The CDR3 DNA is TGCGCCAGCAGCCAAGATCGACATAACAATCAGCCCCAGCATTTT. Residues: CASSQDRHNNQPQHF.

This clonotype appeared a few times. V usage is TRBV10-3 and J usage is TRBJ2-5; D remains unclear. CDR3 length: 13 residues. The germline gives CDR1 ENHRY, CDR2 SYGVKD. Trimming left V 0 bases short and J 1 base short, with 3 bases between. CDR3 protein: CAISESTQETQYF. The CDR3 bases are TGTGCCATCAGTGAGTCGACCCAAGAGACCCAGTACTTC.

This clonotype was counted between two and nine times. J is TRBJ2-1 and V is TRBV25-1; D remains unclear. Germline V gene data show CDR1 as MGHDK and CDR2 as SYGVNS. Trimming stripped 6 bases from V and 8 bases from J, with 23 bases between. CDR3 size: 16 residues. Here the CDR3 reads CASSPKRTPAVYEQFF. DNA of the CDR3: TGTGCCAGCAGCCCTAAGCGTACGCCGGCCGTCTATGAGCAGTTCTTC.

V is TRBV29-1 and J is TRBJ1-1, with D perhaps matching TRBD1 (6 bases). The CDR3 runs 13 residues. V was pared by 7 bases and J by 4 bases, with 16 bases between. Per the germline V gene, CDR1 is SQVTM and CDR2 is ANQGSEA. CDR3 residues: CSAKGGAVTEAFF. The DNA for the CDR3 is TGCAGCGCGAAAGGGGGGGCGGTCACTGAAGCTTTCTTT.

With regard to this clonotype: A much larger clone sits a single nucleotide away, making a read error possible. V is TRBV20-1 and J is TRBJ2-1; D is ambiguous. The CDR3 is 10 amino acids. V lost 3 bases, J lost 10 bases, and 7 bases lay in between. Germline V lookup: CDR1 DFQATT, CDR2 SNEGSKA (reference sequence). The CDR3 DNA sequence: TGCAGTGCTAGGAAGGAGGAGCAGTTCTTC. Amino acids: CSARKEEQFF.

V is TRBV2 and J is TRBJ2-7, with a weak D call TRBD1 (6 bases). V was trimmed by 4 bases and J by 4 bases, leaving 17 bases between them. This CDR3 contains 15 residues. The germline CDR1 and CDR2 sequences are SNHLY and FYNNEI. The CDR3 nucleotides are TGTGCCAGCAGTGGCCGGGACATCGGTTCGTACGAGCAGTACTTC. It encodes CASSGRDIGSYEQYF.